This entry features one TCR beta chain sequence. The data originate from a study of cytomegalovirus exposure and HLA in healthy donors. For the study at large: Genotyping of roughly 400 donors showed that roughly 83% belonged to the Caucasian-associated ancestry cluster.

It was with 60 Vbeta and 13 Jbeta primers that the PCR ran. As processed by the authors: The count from a later analysis was tens of millions of unique TCR beta chains, about 10 million of them shared. Only in-frame clones appear in the TCRdb table, and some are missing; sequencing was by immunoSEQ multiplex PCR. Clone size and V and J calls were adopted from that table, with D and trimming inferred from the DNA. Among some 110,000 clones listed, under 85% were seen once. CDR3 length: 15 residues. The V gene's germline CDR1 is SEHNR and CDR2 FQNEAQ (reference sequence). The rearrangement links TRBV7-9 to TRBJ2-3, with 12 bases lining up with TRBD2. Sample: PBMCs. The source of this sequence is a man in his forties in good health and CMV-seronegative. The CDR3 coding sequence is TGTTCCCTCAGGGCTAGCGGGGGGGGCCCAGATACGCAGTATTTT. This codes for CSLRASGGGPDTQYF.